Shown below are 8 T cell receptor beta chains from a single sample sequenced in a study of T-cell memory formation after mild COVID-19. TCRdb re-derived calls from the 5' RACE reads in MiXCR, one entry per CDR3 protein. The sample lists under 400,000 distinct CDR3 sequences; about 21% were seen once. The sample taken for sequencing was PBMCs or a T cell subset sorted from them (not recorded which). These receptor sequences come from an adult woman who had mild COVID-19 (a few samples of this study predate the infection). Cell type and time point are not known.

DNA for the CDR3: TGTGCCACCAGCAGAGATGGGACAGAATACAATGAGCAGTTCTTC. Translating it yields CATSRDGTEYNEQFF. The gene calls are TRBV15 and TRBJ2-1; 7 nucleotides match TRBD1. Trimming at V came to 0 bases and at J to 4 bases, leaving 3 bases not matched to a gene. Per the germline V gene, CDR1 is LNHNV and CDR2 is YYDKDF (reference sequence). The CDR3 has 15 residues.

The sample holds one count of this clonotype. CDR3: CASSIGAENIQYF. In DNA, the CDR3 is TGCGCCAGCAGCATCGGGGCCGAAAACATTCAGTACTTC. The genes are TRBV5-1 and TRBJ2-4; either TRBD1 or TRBD2 may fit D (5 bases each). This CDR3 comprises 13 residues. Germline lookup yields CDR1 SGHRS and CDR2 YFSETQ. The V and J ends lost 4 bases and 5 bases respectively, with 10 bases between them.

Only a few counts were recorded for this clonotype. V is TRBV4-2 and J is TRBJ2-7; a possible D gene is TRBD2 (6 bases). The ends were cut back, 4 bases at V and 3 bases at J, with 13 bases in the middle. Per germline, CDR1 LGHNA and CDR2 YNFKEQ. This CDR3 is built from 14 residues. CDR3 protein: CASSLGTPNYEQYF. DNA of the CDR3: TGTGCCAGCAGCCTCGGGACTCCAAACTACGAGCAGTACTTC.

A few counts support this clonotype. The V gene is TRBV5-1, the J gene TRBJ2-3; 11 nucleotides align to TRBD1. With 4 bases clipped from V and 3 bases from J, the junction kept 7 bases outside the gene matches. CDR1 is SGHRS, CDR2 YFSETQ, per germline. The CDR3 covers 16 residues. This CDR3 reads CASSPGQGVGTDTQYF. CDR3 bases: TGCGCCAGCAGCCCGGGACAGGGGGTCGGAACAGATACGCAGTATTTT.

This clonotype was counted only a few times. The chain has TRBV3-1 and TRBJ2-3; 7 bases match TRBD2. The V gene end was trimmed by 3 bases and the J gene end by 2 bases; junction bases not matched to a gene: 8. Germline V gene sequence: CDR1 LGHDT, CDR2 YNNKEL (reference sequence). This CDR3 region has 16 residues. This chain's CDR3 is CASSHFTGGNTDTQYF. CDR3 bases: TGTGCCAGCAGCCATTTTACCGGGGGGAACACAGATACGCAGTATTTT.

A few counts support this clonotype. V gene TRBV5-1 combines with J gene TRBJ2-5; D remains ambiguous. The germline V gene has CDR1 SGHRS and CDR2 YFSETQ. The CDR3 loop spans 12 amino acids. The V end lost 4 bases, the J end lost 2 bases, and 6 bases lay between the germline ends. The CDR3 DNA reads as TGCGCCAGCAGCGGGGTTCAAGAGACCCAGTACTTC. This sequence encodes CASSGVQETQYF. The variable domain in full, completed from reference TRBV5-1 and TRBJ2-5, reads KAGVTQTPRYLIKTRGQQVTLSCSPISGHRSVSWYQQTPGQGLQFLFEYFSETQRNKGNFPGRFSGRQFSNSRSEMNVSTLELGDSALYLCASSGVQETQYFGPGTRLLVL.

The V and J genes are TRBV12-3 or TRBV12-4 and TRBJ1-2; D remains unclear. The CDR3 runs to 11 residues. V lost 5 bases, J lost 4 bases, and 5 bases lay in between. The CDR3 sequence is CASSGVYGYTF. As DNA, the CDR3 is TGTGCCAGCAGTGGTGTCTATGGCTACACCTTC.

V and J are TRBV24-1 and TRBJ2-3; D gene ambiguous. V was pared by 1 base and J by 3 bases, with 10 bases between. The CDR3 has 15 residues. CDR1 KGHDR and CDR2 SFDVKD come from the germline V gene. For the CDR3, the DNA is TGTGCCACCAGTGATTTTACCGGATTTACAGATACGCAGTATTTT. It encodes CATSDFTGFTDTQYF.